The source of this T cell receptor (beta chain) is a study of blood T cell repertoires in COVID-19. About the study: The analysed material was cDNA or gDNA that came from T cells, B-cell-depleted T cells, or PBMCs.

Methods used by the authors: Cell counts per sample came from amplifying reference gene primers. The method was immunoSEQ multiplex PCR; TCRdb's version includes in-frame clones alone and lacks a portion of them. V and J calls and clone size follow that table, whereas D and trimming were derived from the DNA. The sample lists around 450,000 clones, roughly 90% occurring once. Trimming pared 3 bases from V and 6 bases from J, leaving 15 bases between. Germline V CDR1 and CDR2: SGHRS, YFSETQ. The CDR3 extends over 15 amino acids. Ages ranged from about 18 to 89 years, with residence in about two dozen US areas. Assignment of participants to cohorts was predicated upon participant-reported clinical history.

The chain uses TRBV5-1 and TRBJ1-4; tentative D call: TRBD1 (5 bases). The receptor's source is a woman aged 18-30 years who had recovered from COVID-19. Sequenced input: PBMCs or T cells enriched from blood (not recorded which). CDR3 sequence (DNA): TGCGCCAGCAGCTGGGAAGGCAGGGCGGATGAAAAACTGTTTTTT. Translation: CASSWEGRADEKLFF.